The 27 T cell receptor beta chains presented below share a single source sample, sequenced in a study of blood T cell repertoires in COVID-19. Method: immunoSEQ multiplex PCR; TCRdb's copy keeps in-frame clones and lacks some. The repertoire consists of 250,000 or so clones, with 90% occurring once and the leading ten covering under 2.5%. Specimen: peripheral blood. The receptor set was obtained from a woman aged 60-70 years with COVID-19, enrolled during active disease.

The J gene is TRBJ1-2, the V gene TRBV7-2; D perhaps matches TRBD1 (5 bases). Germline-derived CDR1 and CDR2 are SGHTA and FQGNSA. CDR3 size: 14 residues. Trimming removed 2 bases at V and 8 bases at J, with 15 bases between. Written as DNA, the CDR3 is TGTGCCAGCAGCTTAAATCAGGGTCCGGAAGGCTACACCTTC. This translates into CASSLNQGPEGYTF.

The chain recombines TRBV7-6 with TRBJ2-5; perhaps TRBD2 as D (7 bases). V was clipped by 5 bases and J by 4 bases, with 17 bases between them. CDR3 length: 15 residues. Germline values: CDR1 SGHVS, CDR2 FNYEAQ. CDR3 sequence: CASSLFGGPGETQYF. DNA of the CDR3: TGTGCCAGCAGCCTATTCGGGGGGCCTGGAGAGACCCAGTACTTC. Full variable domain (outside the CDR3, taken from reference TRBV7-6 and TRBJ2-5): GAGVSQSPRYKVTKRGQDVALRCDPISGHVSLYWYRQALGQGPEFLTYFNYEAQQDKSGLPNDRFSAERPEGSISTLTIQRTEQRDSAMYRCASSLFGGPGETQYFGPGTRLLVL.

The chain is built from TRBV10-3 and TRBJ2-1; the D gene is possibly TRBD2 (6 bases). The V end lost 6 bases, the J end lost 7 bases, and 19 bases lay between the germline ends. The germline V gene encodes CDR1 ENHRY and CDR2 SYGVKD. The CDR3 is 15 residues long. CDR3 bases: TGTGCCATCAGCCGGGGGACCCGGGATAAAAATGAGCAGTTCTTC. This encodes CAISRGTRDKNEQFF.

The rearrangement links TRBV6-5 to TRBJ2-5; a weak D match, TRBD1 (5 bases). Germline-derived CDR1 and CDR2 are MNHEY and SVGAGI. This CDR3 spans 14 amino acids. V was clipped by 2 bases and J by 4 bases, with 11 bases between them. DNA of the CDR3: TGTGCCAGCAGTTACGTTAGGGGCCTAGAGACCCAGTACTTC. It specifies CASSYVRGLETQYF.

This clone occurred a few times. This chain joins TRBV6-4 and TRBJ1-2; 8 bases agree with TRBD1. The junction had 12 bases not matched to a gene; V was cut back by 5 bases and J by 7 bases. The CDR3 sequence is 15 residues long. Per the germline V gene, CDR1 is MRHNA and CDR2 is SNTAGT. The CDR3 nucleotides are TGTGCCAGCAGTCAAATTCCGGGACAGGTTGTTGGCTACACCTTC. Its translation: CASSQIPGQVVGYTF.

The chain recombines TRBV3-1 (or the pseudogene TRBV3-2) with TRBJ1-6; 7 bases map to TRBD1. V lost 1 base, J lost 10 bases, and 7 bases stayed unmatched. Per germline, CDR1 LGHDT and CDR2 YNNKEL (reference sequence). The CDR3 has 15 residues. CDR3 sequence reads: CASSQGRQGRSPLHF. CDR3 coding DNA: TGTGCCAGCAGCCAAGGACGACAGGGCCGGTCACCCCTCCACTTT.

Details on this clone: Other DNA variants within this sample encode the same CDR3. The chain has TRBV9 and TRBJ1-1, with D perhaps TRBD1 (5 bases). V dropped 0 bases and J dropped 1 base, with 7 bases sitting between them. The CDR3 totals 14 residues. In germline, CDR1 is SGDLS, CDR2 YYNGEE. The CDR3 loop is CASSVGQGNTEAFF. The CDR3, as DNA: TGTGCCAGCAGCGTAGGGCAGGGGAACACTGAAGCTTTCTTT.

CDR3 DNA: TGTGCCAGCAGCTCTCTGGGGACAGGGGGCGCAGAGACCCAGTACTTC. It specifies CASSSLGTGGAETQYF. V usage is TRBV7-9 and J usage is TRBJ2-5; 12 bases match TRBD1. CDR1 and CDR2 (germline): SEHNR, FQNEAQ (reference sequence). This CDR3 is built from 16 residues. The J segment lost 4 bases and the V segment lost 4 bases, leaving 7 bases of the junction unmatched.

The V call is TRBV11-3, the J call TRBJ2-1, with 14 bases fitting TRBD2. V shed 5 bases, J shed 7 bases, and the junction held 7 bases outside the gene matches. Germline V CDR1 and CDR2: SGHNT, YENEEA. The CDR3 extends over 16 amino acids. DNA of the CDR3: TGTGCCAGCAGCGCAAGTTGGACTAGCGGGGGGAATGAGCAGTTCTTC. It translates to CASSASWTSGGNEQFF.

This clone was detected a few times. This rearrangement joins TRBV7-9 to TRBJ1-3; no firm D call. CDR1 and CDR2 (germline): SEHNR, FQNEAQ (reference sequence). The CDR3 contains 16 residues. V lost 7 bases and J lost 4, with 20 bases in between. CDR3 DNA sequence: TGTGCCAGCACCCCCTCGTCGGGTCAGTCCGGAAACACCATATATTTT. Its protein is CASTPSSGQSGNTIYF.

The CDR3 loop is CASSTGTYEQYF. In DNA, the CDR3 is TGTGCCAGCAGTACAGGAACCTACGAGCAGTACTTC. The rearrangement joins TRBV2 to TRBJ2-7, with a possible D match to TRBD1 (5 bases). The CDR3 runs to 12 residues. Trimming cost V 5 bases and J 2 bases, with 7 bases left between them. CDR1 SNHLY and CDR2 FYNNEI come from the germline V gene.

A note on this clone: Compared with germline, one end of the junction differs, possibly owing to a read error. The J gene is TRBJ1-6, the V gene TRBV11-2, with D hard to call. The CDR3 has 17 amino acids. Germline V gene sequence: CDR1 SGHAT, CDR2 FQNNGV. The CDR3 loop reads CASSLDLRGSNNSPLHF. CDR3 nucleotide sequence: TGTGCCAGCAGCTTAGACCTTAGAGGCTCCAATAATTCACCCCTCCACTTT.

This rearrangement joins TRBV6-4 to TRBJ2-5, with a weak D call TRBD1 (5 bases). Germline assignment: CDR1 MRHNA and CDR2 SNTAGT. The CDR3 has 14 amino acids. V dropped 11 bases and J dropped 2 bases, with 18 bases sitting between them. This CDR3 reads CAEGWGREQETQYF. CDR3 sequence (DNA): TGTGCCGAAGGATGGGGCAGAGAGCAAGAGACCCAGTACTTC.

This clone was counted a single time. This chain uses TRBV27 with TRBJ1-2; TRBD1 agrees at 10 bases. Germline loops: CDR1 MNHEY, CDR2 SMNVEV (reference sequence). The CDR3 totals 16 residues. V lost 5 bases and J lost 3; bases outside the gene matches: 9. CDR3 in DNA: TGTGCCAGCAGTACGATGACAGGGGGCGCTTACTATGGCTACACCTTC. Translated: CASSTMTGGAYYGYTF.

The chain joins TRBV5-1 to TRBJ2-5, with a tentative D call TRBD1 (8 bases). The V gene's germline CDR1 is SGHRS and CDR2 YFSETQ. Trimming cost V 4 bases and J 5 bases, with 18 bases left between them. This CDR3 contains 15 residues. CDR3 residues: CASSRTGPREETQYF. The CDR3 DNA sequence: TGCGCCAGCAGCCGGACAGGGCCGCGGGAGGAGACCCAGTACTTC.

J is TRBJ1-6 and V is TRBV4-3, with a tentative D call TRBD1 (6 bases). The CDR3 runs to 14 residues. Germline loops: CDR1 LGHNA, CDR2 YSLEER. The V gene lost 1 base and the J gene lost 9 bases, with 10 bases spanning the gap. For the CDR3, the DNA is TGCGCCAGCAGCCAAGTGGACAGTACTTCACCCCTCCACTTT. As protein: CASSQVDSTSPLHF.

The CDR3: CAISESASTDTQYF. In DNA, the CDR3 is TGTGCCATCAGTGAGTCGGCCAGCACAGATACGCAGTATTTT. V is TRBV10-3 and J is TRBJ2-3; D is ambiguous. V was pared by 0 bases and J by 0 bases, with 4 bases between. Germline assignment: CDR1 ENHRY and CDR2 SYGVKD. The CDR3 is made up of 14 amino acids.

The chain couples TRBV5-6 to TRBJ1-6; perhaps TRBD1 as D (6 bases). Germline V CDR1 and CDR2: SGHDT, YYEEEE. The CDR3 has 17 amino acids. V was pared by 0 bases and J by 5 bases, with 15 bases between. CDR3 region: CASSLGRTAFDNSPLHF. The CDR3 nucleotides read TGTGCCAGCAGCTTGGGCCGGACAGCCTTTGATAATTCACCCCTCCACTTT.

V usage is TRBV7-2 and J usage is TRBJ2-5; 9 positions agree with TRBD1. The CDR3 extends over 15 amino acids. Per germline, CDR1 SGHTA and CDR2 FQGNSA. The V segment lost 3 bases and the J segment 1 base; nucleotides outside the gene matches: 3. CDR3: CASSFDRGFQETQYF. For the CDR3, the DNA is TGTGCCAGCAGCTTTGACAGGGGGTTCCAAGAGACCCAGTACTTC. Drawing the rest from reference TRBV7-2 and TRBJ2-5, the complete variable domain is GAGVSQSPSNKVTEKGKDVELRCDPISGHTALYWYRQSLGQGLEFLIYFQGNSAPDKSGLPSDRFSAERTGGSVSTLTIQRTQQEDSAVYLCASSFDRGFQETQYFGPGTRLLVL.

The chain is built from TRBV18 and TRBJ1-2; 8 bases align to TRBD1. CDR3 size: 15 residues. The V segment lost 6 bases and the J segment 4 bases; nucleotides outside the gene matches: 10. Germline V gene lookup returns CDR1 KGHSH and CDR2 LQKENI. The CDR3 DNA is TGTGCCAGCTCCCCCGGGACAGGAAGTTTCTATGGCTACACCTTC. It translates to CASSPGTGSFYGYTF.

The V gene is TRBV30, the J gene TRBJ1-1; possibly TRBD1 for D (5 bases). The CDR3 is made up of 13 amino acids. V lost 3 bases to trimming and J lost 4 bases, with 12 bases between them. CDR1 is GTSNPN and CDR2 is SVGIG in the germline V gene (reference sequence). CDR3 loop: CAWRAGRVTEAFF. The CDR3 coding sequence is TGTGCCTGGAGAGCAGGGAGGGTCACTGAAGCTTTCTTT. Full variable domain (rest looked up from reference TRBV30 and TRBJ1-1): SQTIHQWPATLVQPVGSPLSLECTVEGTSNPNLYWYRQAAGRGLQLLFYSVGIGQISSEVPQNLSASRPQDRQFILSSKKLLLSDSGFYLCAWRAGRVTEAFFGQGTRLTVV.

This sequence joins TRBV5-1 and TRBJ1-2; 10 bases match TRBD1. The V gene's germline CDR1 is SGHRS and CDR2 YFSETQ. The length of the CDR3 is 15 residues. The ends lost 4 bases at V and 4 bases at J; junction bases unmatched: 7. CDR3 nucleotides: TGCGCCAGCAGCACTGAGGGGACAGGGGCCTATGGCTACACCTTC. Its translation: CASSTEGTGAYGYTF.

This chain joins TRBV7-9 and TRBJ1-2, with D possibly being TRBD1 (6 bases). Per germline, CDR1 SEHNR and CDR2 FQNEAQ (reference sequence). V shed 0 bases and J shed 3 bases, with 17 bases lying between them. The CDR3 sequence is 17 residues long. The CDR3 DNA reads TGTGCCAGCAGCTTAGCAGCCCGGACAGACACAGACTATGGCTACACCTTC. Its translation is CASSLAARTDTDYGYTF.

This clone has a single count. V gene TRBV29-1 combines with J gene TRBJ1-5; D may be TRBD1 (6 bases). V shed 7 bases and J shed 3 bases, with 13 bases lying between them. In germline, CDR1 is SQVTM, CDR2 ANQGSEA. This CDR3 contains 13 residues. The CDR3 sequence is CSAAPGANQPQHF. The CDR3 DNA sequence: TGCAGCGCCGCCCCAGGGGCCAATCAGCCCCAGCATTTT.

The J gene is TRBJ1-3, the V gene TRBV5-8; D uncertain. The CDR3 loop spans 15 amino acids. Germline CDR1 SGHTS, CDR2 YDEGEE. V lost 4 bases and J 2 bases, leaving 13 bases between the germline ends. CDR3 coding DNA: TGTGCCAGCAGCCGGCGGGATTTAGCTGGAAACACCATATATTTT. Protein: CASSRRDLAGNTIYF.

The chain employs TRBV19 and TRBJ1-5; a possible D gene is TRBD1 (5 bases). The CDR3 sequence is 14 residues long. From germline, CDR1 is LNHDA and CDR2 SQIVND (reference sequence). Trimming pared 11 bases from V and 2 bases from J, leaving 16 bases between. Here the CDR3 reads CASMGRRGNQPQHF. The CDR3 region has the DNA TGTGCCTCGATGGGTCGCAGGGGCAATCAGCCCCAGCATTTT.

This chain uses TRBV5-6 with TRBJ1-1; possible D gene TRBD1, 5 bases. V lost 2 bases, J lost 11 bases, and 19 bases lay in between. CDR1 and CDR2 (germline): SGHDT, YYEEEE. This CDR3 spans 14 amino acids. The chain's CDR3 is CASSFGTANAGAFF. CDR3 DNA: TGTGCCAGCAGCTTCGGGACCGCCAATGCGGGGGCTTTCTTT.